Described below is a single TCR beta chain sequence and its context. As originally analysed: Reference gene primer amplification yielded estimated nucleated cell counts. Measured with immunoSEQ multiplex PCR; TCRdb has only the in-frame clones, and not every one. From that table come the V and J calls and clone size; the DNA was used to work out D and trimming. The profile covers more than 55,000 clones, with 60% to 80% appearing a single time and about 20% taken by the ten largest. The data stem from a study of blood T cell repertoires in COVID-19. Across the study: Researchers got acute and convalescent COVID-19 samples from the United States, Italy and Spain. In each case, the material was cDNA or gDNA derived from T cells, B-cell-depleted T cells, or PBMCs.

This CDR3 region has 17 residues. Germline CDR1 reads MGHRA; CDR2 reads YSYEKL. V lost 0 bases and J 0 bases, leaving 13 bases between the germline ends. Source material: peripheral blood. The gene calls are TRBV4-1 and TRBJ2-3, with D possibly TRBD2 on 5 matching bases. The sequence was obtained from a man older than 75 with active or convalescent COVID-19. CDR3: CASSQDKWGASTDTQYF. Here the CDR3 DNA reads TGCGCCAGCAGCCAAGATAAATGGGGAGCTAGCACAGATACGCAGTATTTT.